The 12 T cell receptor beta chains below were found in one sample sequenced in a study of type 1 regulatory T cells (dated by TCRdb to the early 2020s). For sequencing, an Illumina MiSeq was employed. TCRdb trimmed the raw reads at Q25, called clones with MiXCR and kept productive beta chains. Rows with a matching CDR3 protein are joined into one entry that keeps the most common DNA and genes. The sample table records about 62,000 distinct CDR3 sequences; roughly 60% of these occur just once. Of the sample, roughly 1.9% is held by the ten largest clones. The antigens for these receptors are not known. Sample: cultured non-Tr1 T cells, either the whole culture or a sorted T cell fraction (not recorded which). The cell subset or site tag for this specimen amounts to: non-Tr1 population from the T-allo10 product. These receptors all stem from a human donor in good health.

This chain joins TRBV20-1 and TRBJ2-7; TRBD2 matches at 11 bases. The ends lost 3 bases at V and 6 bases at J; junction bases unmatched: 4. The V gene's germline CDR1 is DFQATT and CDR2 SNEGSKA (reference sequence). The CDR3 consists of 13 residues. The CDR3 here is CSASPSGRIEQYF. CDR3 in DNA: TGCAGTGCTAGCCCTAGCGGGAGGATCGAGCAGTACTTC.

The table lists this clonotype with a count of one. This rearrangement joins TRBV27 to TRBJ1-1; D remains ambiguous. CDR3 size: 15 residues. CDR1 is MNHEY and CDR2 is SMNVEV in the germline V gene (reference sequence). The ends were cut back, 4 bases at V and 3 bases at J, with 15 bases in the middle. The CDR3 DNA reads TGTGCCAGCAGTTCCTGGGGAAGGCTCGACACTGAAGCTTTCTTT. This codes for CASSSWGRLDTEAFF.

The rearrangement links TRBV20-1 to TRBJ1-2; 8 bases match TRBD1. Germline CDR1 is DFQATT and CDR2 is SNEGSKA (reference sequence). The length of the CDR3 is 14 residues. V lost 6 bases, J lost 3 bases, and 9 bases stayed unmatched. In nucleotides, the CDR3 is TGCAGTGCAGAAAACAGGGGGTCAGACTATGGCTACACCTTC. Its protein product is CSAENRGSDYGYTF.

This clonotype was detected only a few times. V and J are TRBV2 and TRBJ2-2; either TRBD1 or TRBD2 may fit D (6 bases each). This CDR3 is 15 amino acids long. Germline loops: CDR1 SNHLY, CDR2 FYNNEI. The V end lost 6 bases, the J end lost 1 base, and 12 bases lay between the germline ends. The CDR3 loop is CASREGHQNTGELFF. The CDR3 region has the DNA TGTGCCAGCAGGGAGGGACACCAGAACACCGGGGAGCTGTTTTTT.

This clonotype has more than one count but fewer than ten. The chain links TRBV18 to TRBJ1-5; tentative D call: TRBD1 (5 bases). This CDR3 region has 14 residues. Between the trimmed V and J ends, which lost 3 bases and 4 bases, there was a span of 10 bases. Germline V lookup: CDR1 KGHSH, CDR2 LQKENI. The DNA of the CDR3 is TGTGCCAGCTCACCGGGGGTTACTAATCAGCCCCAGCATTTT. Protein: CASSPGVTNQPQHF.

The sample holds a few counts of this clonotype. The chain carries TRBV12-3 or TRBV12-4 and TRBJ2-1, with D perhaps matching TRBD1 (6 bases). With 4 bases removed from V and 5 bases from J, the gap between germline ends came to 12 bases. This CDR3 is built from 14 residues. The CDR3 here is CASSWGHSDNEQFF. The CDR3 bases are TGTGCCAGCAGTTGGGGACATTCCGACAATGAGCAGTTCTTC.

This clonotype has just a few counts. The rearrangement uses TRBV5-4 and TRBJ1-1; D may be TRBD1 (6 bases). This CDR3 comprises 15 residues. Germline assignment: CDR1 SGHNT and CDR2 YYREEE (reference sequence). Trimming took off 2 bases at V and 2 bases at J, with 13 bases between the two ends. CDR3 region: CASSLSAGANTEAFF. DNA of the CDR3: TGTGCCAGCAGCTTATCGGCGGGGGCCAACACTGAAGCTTTCTTT.

This clonotype was detected once. V and J are TRBV6-6 and TRBJ2-6, with TRBD2 matching 9 bases. Germline V gene data show CDR1 as MNHNY and CDR2 as SVGAGI (reference sequence). Trimming cost V 4 bases and J 3 bases; bases outside gene matches: 7. The CDR3 runs to 17 residues. DNA for the CDR3: TGTGCCAGCAGTTCCTCCAATAGCGGGAGTGGGGCCAACGTCCTGACTTTC. Amino acids: CASSSSNSGSGANVLTF.

This chain uses TRBV29-1 with TRBJ2-7; perhaps TRBD1 as D (5 bases). The CDR3 has 14 residues. The ends were cut back, 4 bases at V and 3 bases at J, with 16 bases in the middle. From germline, CDR1 is SQVTM and CDR2 ANQGSEA. This CDR3 is CSVVRTGTLYEQYF. The CDR3 DNA reads as TGCAGCGTTGTCCGAACAGGAACCCTCTACGAGCAGTACTTC.

The chain carries TRBV20-1 and TRBJ2-7; D might be TRBD2 (5 bases). The germline CDR1 and CDR2 sequences are DFQATT and SNEGSKA (reference sequence). The CDR3 runs 15 residues. The germline V and J ends were trimmed by 6 bases and 1 base, with 19 bases remaining between them. The CDR3 spells CSAGGAGGLSYEQYF. Here the CDR3 DNA reads TGCAGTGCCGGAGGAGCTGGCGGGTTATCCTACGAGCAGTACTTC.

The chain joins TRBV7-2 to TRBJ2-3; D not certain. CDR3 length: 14 amino acids. CDR1 and CDR2 (germline): SGHTA, FQGNSA. The V gene lost 4 bases and the J gene lost 4 bases, with 12 bases spanning the gap. The CDR3 sequence: CASSSWSRADTQYF. CDR3 DNA: TGTGCCAGCAGCTCATGGAGTCGGGCAGATACGCAGTATTTT.

The chain recombines TRBV27 with TRBJ1-4; possible D gene TRBD1, 5 bases. The germline V and J ends were trimmed by 3 bases and 8 bases, with 13 bases remaining between them. From germline, CDR1 is MNHEY and CDR2 SMNVEV (reference sequence). This CDR3 region has 14 residues. CDR3 DNA sequence: TGTGCCAGCAGTTTGGGGGAGTCGGGCGAAAAACTGTTTTTT. Translated, it gives CASSLGESGEKLFF.